The 16 T cell receptor beta chains given below trace back to one sample, sequenced in a study of cytomegalovirus exposure and HLA in healthy donors. With 60 Vbeta and 13 Jbeta primers, the PCR was carried out. Assay used: immunoSEQ multiplex PCR; TCRdb lists only in-frame clones, some missing. The table records under 140,000 clones, approximately 86% of them present only once. Sequencing was done on a sample of PBMCs. The receptor source for this set is a man aged 40-50 years in good health and CMV-seronegative.

This clone was found once. The genes are TRBV19 and TRBJ1-1, with 8 bases matching TRBD1. CDR3 length: 14 residues. The V gene end was trimmed by 3 bases and the J gene end by 1 base; junction bases not matched to a gene: 1. Germline lookup yields CDR1 LNHDA and CDR2 SQIVND (reference sequence). The CDR3 protein is CASSIDRGNTEAFF. CDR3 DNA sequence: TGTGCCAGTAGTATCGACAGGGGGAACACTGAAGCTTTCTTT.

The count of this clone is one. The chain uses TRBV2 and TRBJ2-7; no clear D. V dropped 4 bases and J dropped 2 bases, with 3 bases sitting between them. The germline gives CDR1 SNHLY, CDR2 FYNNEI. The CDR3 has 11 residues. The CDR3 coding sequence is TGTGCCAGCAGTGTCGCCTACGAGCAGTACTTC. The encoded protein is CASSVAYEQYF. The variable domain in full, completed from reference TRBV2 and TRBJ2-7, reads EPEVTQTPSHQVTQMGQEVILRCVPISNHLYFYWYRQILGQKVEFLVSFYNNEISEKSEIFDDQFSVERPDGSNFTLKIRSTKLEDSAMYFCASSVAYEQYFGPGTRLTVT.

The gene calls are TRBV30 and TRBJ1-5, with TRBD1 matching 9 bases. The V segment lost 2 bases and the J segment 5 bases; nucleotides outside the gene matches: 4. The length of the CDR3 is 14 residues. Germline lookup yields CDR1 GTSNPN and CDR2 SVGIG (reference sequence). The DNA for the CDR3 is TGTGCCTGGAGTACTACAGGGGGCTATCAGCCCCAGCATTTT. This encodes CAWSTTGGYQPQHF.

The chain links TRBV9 to TRBJ1-2; 9 positions agree with TRBD1. The CDR3 is 16 residues long. V lost 3 bases, J lost 6 bases, and 12 bases stayed unmatched. From germline, CDR1 is SGDLS and CDR2 YYNGEE. This CDR3 is CASSAYYDRGANGYTF. CDR3 DNA sequence: TGTGCCAGCAGCGCCTACTACGACAGGGGGGCAAATGGCTACACCTTC.

The genes are TRBV15 and TRBJ2-5; D unclear. The germline CDR1 and CDR2 sequences are LNHNV and YYDKDF (reference sequence). The V gene lost 0 bases and the J gene lost 5 bases, with 7 bases spanning the gap. The CDR3 is 13 residues long. Written as DNA, the CDR3 is TGTGCCACCAGCAGAGATCTCAGGGAGACCCAGTACTTC. This codes for CATSRDLRETQYF.

V gene TRBV20-1 combines with J gene TRBJ2-1, with D hard to call. Looked up from germline, CDR1 is DFQATT and CDR2 is SNEGSKA (reference sequence). V was clipped by 2 bases and J by 8 bases, with 7 bases between them. The CDR3 spans 11 residues. The CDR3 coding sequence is TGCAGTGCTAGATTAGTGGATGAGCAGTTCTTC. This gives the protein CSARLVDEQFF.

This clone is a singleton in its sample. This chain links TRBV19 with TRBJ2-6; the match to TRBD1 covers 8 bases. The V and J ends lost 5 bases and 0 bases, in that order; junction bases with no gene match: 15. The CDR3 extends over 20 amino acids. The germline CDR1 and CDR2 sequences are LNHDA and SQIVND (reference sequence). The DNA for the CDR3 is TGTGCCAGTAGTGCCGGACAGGGTGAGGGGATAGTCTCTGGGGCCAACGTCCTGACTTTC. It is translated as CASSAGQGEGIVSGANVLTF.

CDR3 amino acids: CASSQSTDFSGNTIYF. In DNA form, the CDR3 reads TGTGCCAGCAGCCAATCGACAGATTTCTCTGGAAACACCATATATTTT. This chain joins TRBV7-9 and TRBJ1-3, with D possibly TRBD1 on 5 matching bases. The CDR3 contains 16 residues. The ends were cut back, 5 bases at V and 0 bases at J, with 14 bases in the middle. The germline V gene encodes CDR1 SEHNR and CDR2 FQNEAQ (reference sequence). Using reference TRBV7-9 and TRBJ1-3 for the parts outside the CDR3, the full variable domain is DTGVSQNPRHKITKRGQNVTFRCDPISEHNRLYWYRQTLGQGPEFLTYFQNEAQLEKSRLLSDRFSAERPKGSFSTLEIQRTEQGDSAMYLCASSQSTDFSGNTIYFGEGSWLTVV.

This sequence joins TRBV19 and TRBJ1-4; possible D gene TRBD1, 6 bases. Germline V gives CDR1 LNHDA, CDR2 SQIVND (reference sequence). V was cut by 5 bases and J by 0 bases, with 16 bases left in between. The CDR3 totals 17 residues. The CDR3 loop is CASSSSRQVPTNEKLFF. The CDR3 DNA reads as TGTGCCAGTAGTTCCTCCCGACAGGTCCCAACTAATGAAAAACTGTTTTTT.

This clone was observed a single time. The chain is built from TRBV7-9 and TRBJ2-3; a possible D gene is TRBD1 (6 bases). The CDR3 runs 14 residues. Trimming stripped 5 bases from V and 0 bases from J, with 9 bases between. The germline gives CDR1 SEHNR, CDR2 FQNEAQ (reference sequence). CDR3 residues: CASSPGQSTDTQYF. In DNA, the CDR3 is TGTGCCAGCAGCCCCGGACAGAGCACAGATACGCAGTATTTT.

The chain links TRBV7-8 to TRBJ1-5, with 7 positions matching TRBD1. CDR1 and CDR2 (germline): SGHVS, FQNEAQ. CDR3 length: 17 residues. The V gene end was trimmed by 1 base and the J gene end by 4 bases; junction bases not matched to a gene: 10. The CDR3: CASSLEGARGKNQPQHF. As DNA, the CDR3 is TGTGCCAGCAGCTTAGAGGGCGCCAGGGGGAAGAATCAGCCCCAGCATTTT.

This clone was observed once. This sequence joins TRBV18 and TRBJ2-7; D is possibly TRBD1 (6 bases). Germline CDR1 KGHSH, CDR2 LQKENI. V was cut by 5 bases and J by 1 base, with 6 bases left in between. The CDR3 sequence is 12 residues long. The CDR3 reads CASSRGSYEQYF. The CDR3 nucleotides read TGTGCCAGCTCAAGGGGGTCCTACGAGCAGTACTTC.

This rearrangement joins TRBV2 to TRBJ2-5; TRBD1 agrees at 9 bases. The CDR3 totals 16 residues. In germline, CDR1 is SNHLY, CDR2 FYNNEI. V trimming: 7 bases; J trimming: 3 bases; junction bases outside the gene matches: 12. The CDR3 sequence: CASTGQGQANEETQYF. The CDR3 DNA reads as TGTGCCAGCACCGGACAGGGGCAAGCAAACGAAGAGACCCAGTACTTC.

The chain employs TRBV5-6 and TRBJ2-7, with TRBD1 identical over 9 bases. The CDR3 covers 15 residues. After removal of 4 bases from V and 1 base from J, the junction contained 6 bases not matched to a gene. CDR1 SGHDT and CDR2 YYEEEE come from the germline V gene. The CDR3 sequence is CASSLQGTGSYEQYF. CDR3 coding DNA: TGTGCCAGCAGCCTCCAGGGGACAGGGTCCTACGAGCAGTACTTC.

J is TRBJ2-1 and V is TRBV13; 10 positions agree with TRBD1. The V and J ends lost 8 bases and 0 bases, in that order; junction bases with no gene match: 7. From germline, CDR1 is PRHDT and CDR2 FYEKMQ (reference sequence). The CDR3 has 16 residues. CDR3 loop: CASADRGFFSYNEQFF. CDR3 nucleotides: TGTGCCAGCGCGGACAGGGGGTTCTTCTCCTACAATGAGCAGTTCTTC.

The chain links TRBV7-9 to TRBJ1-2; TRBD1 matches at 7 bases. The germline CDR1 and CDR2 sequences are SEHNR and FQNEAQ (reference sequence). This CDR3 contains 15 residues. V shed 4 bases and J 1 base; nucleotides not matched to a gene: 6. CDR3 in amino acids: CASSSWTGVNYGYTF. As DNA, the CDR3 is TGTGCCAGCAGCTCCTGGACAGGCGTTAACTATGGCTACACCTTC.